Listed below are T cell receptor beta chains from one sample, sequenced in a study of technical replicates of blood from several donors. Profiling relied on immunoSEQ multiplex PCR, and the TCRdb table lists in-frame clones only, not all of them. In the table there are under 90,000 clones, around 96% of which are singletons. The specimen sequenced was T cells isolated from PBMCs. These receptors all stem from a human donor in good health. The CDR3 runs from the conserved cysteine through the conserved F or W. The D gene is left open where the match is weak. Clone size is given for some rows only: seen once, a few or many times, or a class if the clone is expanded.

>NA|TRBJ2-2|TRBD2|TRBV7-6
TGTGCCAGCAGCCCACGACTAGCGGGAGGGACGAACACCGGGGAGCTGTTTTTT
CASSPRLAGGTNTGELFF
>NA|TRBJ1-1|NA|TRBV2
TGTGCCAGCAGTGAACAAGGGGGCACTGAAGCTTTCTTT
CASSEQGGTEAFF
>NA|TRBJ1-2|NA|TRBV25-1
TGTGCCAGCAGTGTTGTAACGGCCGGGGGCTACACCTTC
CASSVVTAGGYTF
>NA|TRBJ1-5|NA|TRBV6-5
TGTGCCAGCTGCCCAGGGCAGCCCCAGAACCAGCCCCAGCATTTT
CASCPGQPQNQPQHF
>NA|TRBJ2-2|TRBD1|TRBV19
TGTGCCAGTAGCTACCCAGGGGGCTCCGGGGAGCTGTTTTTT
CASSYPGGSGELFF
>NA|TRBJ2-3|TRBD2|TRBV7-9
TGTGCCAGCAGCGGGACTAGTGAAGTGTCAGATACGCAGTATTTT
CASSGTSEVSDTQYF
>NA|TRBJ2-2|NA|TRBV11-3
TGTGCCAGCGCCCCGGCGGGCAGTACAACCGGGGAGCTGTTTTTT
CASAPAGSTTGELFF
>once|TRBJ1-5|TRBD1|TRBV4-1
TGCGCCAGCAGCCGCGGGACAGTAAATCAGCCCCAGCATTTT
CASSRGTVNQPQHF
>NA|TRBJ2-7|TRBD2|TRBV28
TGTGCCAGCGCAAGCAGTGCGGGGGGAGCCTACGAGCAGTACTTC
CASASSAGGAYEQYF
>once|TRBJ1-1|NA|TRBV19
TGTGCCAGTAGTATAGAGGGACACAACACTGAAGCTTTCTTT
CASSIEGHNTEAFF
>once|TRBJ1-5|NA|TRBV11-2
TGTGCCAGCAGCTTGGACTTGAATCAGCCCCAGCATTTT
CASSLDLNQPQHF
>NA|TRBJ1-1|NA|TRBV29-1
TGCAGCGTTGGAATTTACGGGGGTAGCACTGAAGCTTTCTTT
CSVGIYGGSTEAFF
>NA|TRBJ2-7|TRBD2|TRBV9
TGTGCCAGCAGCGTTACTAGCGGGGGTGAGTACGAGCAGTACTTC
CASSVTSGGEYEQYF
>once|TRBJ1-4|NA|TRBV7-9
TGTGCCAGCAGCCAGGACACCCCGAGGGAAAAACTGTTTTTT
CASSQDTPREKLFF
>NA|TRBJ1-1|TRBD1|TRBV29-1
TGCAGTGGGGACAGCCTTGAAGCTTTCTTT
CSGDSLEAFF
>NA|TRBJ1-3|NA|TRBV7-9
TGTGCCAGCAGGTACAACCCCCTCCAGGGAAACACCATATATTTT
CASRYNPLQGNTIYF
>NA|TRBJ1-1|NA|TRBV2
TGTGCCAGCCTGGTTAACGAGGGGAGGGACACTGAAGCTTTCTTT
CASLVNEGRDTEAFF
>NA|TRBJ2-1|TRBD2|TRBV19
TGTGCCAGTAGTCTCAGACTAGCGGGAGGGAATGAGCAGTTCTTC
CASSLRLAGGNEQFF
>NA|TRBJ1-2|TRBD1|TRBV6-5
TGTGCCAGCAGTTACACGGGACAGACCGCTCGGGGCTACACCTTC
CASSYTGQTARGYTF
>NA|TRBJ2-1|TRBD2|TRBV15
TGTGCCACCAGCTCACGACTAGCGGGAGTCCATGAGCAGTTCTTC
CATSSRLAGVHEQFF
>NA|TRBJ1-6|NA|TRBV30
TGTGCCTGGAGTTATCTGGGGGGGAATTCACCCCTCCACTTT
CAWSYLGGNSPLHF
>once|TRBJ2-1|NA|TRBV27
TGTGCCAGCAGTACCGGGACTGGGCATGAGCAGTTCTTC
CASSTGTGHEQFF
>NA|TRBJ2-7|NA|TRBV7-6
TGTGCCAGCAGCTTAGATTCGGGGGTCGAGCAGTACTTC
CASSLDSGVEQYF
>NA|TRBJ1-4|TRBD1|TRBV18
TGTGCCAGCTCACAGGGACAGGGAAGAGAAAAACTGTTTTTT
CASSQGQGREKLFF
>NA|TRBJ2-7|TRBD2|TRBV5-6
TGTGCCAGCAGCCAGCTAGCGGGAGTAAGGGAGCAGTACTTC
CASSQLAGVREQYF
>NA|TRBJ2-7|TRBD2|TRBV5-1
TGCGCCAGCAGCTTAGGCGGGGGGGTCCACGAGCAGTACTTC
CASSLGGGVHEQYF
>NA|TRBJ2-7|NA|TRBV2
TGTGCCAGCAGTGAAGCACAGCCTCTGTTCCAGGGCTCCTACGAGCAGTACTTC
CASSEAQPLFQGSYEQYF
>NA|TRBJ2-3|TRBD1|TRBV7-7
TGTGCCAGCAGCCGCGGACAGGGGGCCGGCACAGATACGCAGTATTTT
CASSRGQGAGTDTQYF
>once|TRBJ2-2|TRBD1|TRBV11-1
TGTGCCAGCAGCTTATGGACAGGGGTCAGGGAGCTGTTTTTT
CASSLWTGVRELFF
>NA|TRBJ1-1|NA|TRBV4-1
TGCGCCAGCAGCCAAGGGCTGGACAGCTCGAACACTGAAGCTTTCTTT
CASSQGLDSSNTEAFF
>NA|TRBJ2-3|NA|TRBV5-1
TGCGCCAGCAGCTTAGGAGCGGGCACAGATACGCAGTATTTT
CASSLGAGTDTQYF
>NA|TRBJ1-6|TRBD1|TRBV19
TGTGCCAGTAGCGTACTGGGACAGTCCGGATCCTATTCACCCCTCCACTTT
CASSVLGQSGSYSPLHF
>NA|TRBJ2-2|TRBD1|TRBV19
TGTGCCAGTAGTATACGGACAGGGCCCCGCGGGGAGCTGTTTTTT
CASSIRTGPRGELFF
>NA|TRBJ2-3|TRBD1|TRBV10-1
TGCGCCAGCAGTGAGTCTTTAGGGGGCTTCACAGATACGCAGTATTTT
CASSESLGGFTDTQYF
>NA|TRBJ2-6|NA|TRBV4-2
TGTGCCAGCAGCCCTACTAATGGGGAGTCTGGGGCCAACGTCCTGACTTTC
CASSPTNGESGANVLTF
>NA|TRBJ2-5|NA|TRBV2
TGTGCCACACCGCGGGGTATACCATCCCAAGAGACCCAGTACTTC
CATPRGIPSQETQYF